This TCR beta chain was retrieved from a study of long-term antiretroviral therapy in people with HIV. Study in general: In the earliest collections, sampling predates the 2015 immediate-ART recommendation by about a decade.

Germline CDR1 MNHEY, CDR2 SVGAGI. V lost 10 bases to trimming and J lost 0 bases, with 15 bases between them. The CDR3 length is 14 residues. Each HIV-infected participant was given treatment in the United States. About this clone: Antigen: not known.

Sequencing relied on immunoSEQ assay v3.0, run at survey level. Assay used: immunoSEQ multiplex PCR; TCRdb lists only in-frame clones, some missing. The sample has more than 25,000 clones; approximately 90% are singletons. Overall study results and limits: Dominant in the repertoire at all time points were clones expanded before ART. Among HIV repertoires, CDR3 length ranges were narrower than those of controls.

This sample comprised unsorted PBMCs, obtained 3.1 years after starting antiretroviral therapy. J is TRBJ2-5 and V is TRBV6-5; the D call may be TRBD1 or TRBD2 (5 bases each). The origin of this receptor is a man younger than 30 with HIV. The CDR3 DNA is TGTGCCACCCGGAGAGGGGCTGACCAAGAGACCCAGTACTTC. It translates to CATRRGADQETQYF.